This T cell receptor (beta chain) comes out of a study of blood T cell repertoires in COVID-19. Clones were sequenced by immunoSEQ multiplex PCR, and TCRdb holds only the in-frame ones, with some missing. The sample shows about 290,000 clones, 85% to 90% of them seen only once. The CDR3 sequence is 15 residues long. Germline CDR1 MRHNA, CDR2 SNTAGT. Losses at the gene ends were 5 bases for V and 0 bases for J; bases not matched to a gene: 4. Sequencing was done on a sample of peripheral blood. This chain connects TRBV6-4 to TRBJ2-1; 7 nucleotides align to TRBD1. The sequence came from a woman younger than 45 with COVID-19, enrolled during active disease. CDR3 sequence: CASSSRDSSYNEQFF. CDR3 nucleotide sequence: TGTGCCAGCAGTAGCCGGGACAGCTCCTACAATGAGCAGTTCTTC.